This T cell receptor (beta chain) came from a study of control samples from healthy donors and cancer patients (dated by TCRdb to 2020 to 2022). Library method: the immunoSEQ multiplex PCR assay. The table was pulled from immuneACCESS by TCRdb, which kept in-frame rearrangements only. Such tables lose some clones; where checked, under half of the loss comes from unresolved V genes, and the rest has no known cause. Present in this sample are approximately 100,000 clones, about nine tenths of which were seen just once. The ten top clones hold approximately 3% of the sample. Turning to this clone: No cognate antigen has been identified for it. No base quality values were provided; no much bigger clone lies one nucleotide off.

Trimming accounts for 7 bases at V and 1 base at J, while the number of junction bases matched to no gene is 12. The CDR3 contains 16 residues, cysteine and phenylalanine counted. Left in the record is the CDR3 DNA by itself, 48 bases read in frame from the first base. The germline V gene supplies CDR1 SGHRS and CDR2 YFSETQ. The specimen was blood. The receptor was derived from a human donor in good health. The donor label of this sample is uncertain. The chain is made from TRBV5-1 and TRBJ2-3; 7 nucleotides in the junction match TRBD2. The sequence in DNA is TGCGCCAGCTCTCGCCAAAATAGCGGGCGCACAGATACGCAGTATTTT. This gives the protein CASSRQNSGRTDTQYF. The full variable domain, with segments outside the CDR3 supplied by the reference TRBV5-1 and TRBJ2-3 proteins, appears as KAGVTQTPRYLIKTRGQQVTLSCSPISGHRSVSWYQQTPGQGLQFLFEYFSETQRNKGNFPGRFSGRQFSNSRSEMNVSTLELGDSALYLCASSRQNSGRTDTQYFGPGTRLTVL.